This T cell receptor beta chain was found in a study of cytomegalovirus exposure and HLA in healthy donors. Note on this clone: The target antigen is unknown.

Findings and limits, study-wide: A few chains tied to CMV proved CMV antigen-specific in vitro.

Amplification used 60 Vbeta primers and 13 Jbeta primers. Assay used: immunoSEQ multiplex PCR; TCRdb lists only in-frame clones, some missing. The sample includes around 130,000 clones, 80% to 85% of them seen just once. Donors were nominally healthy when sampled, though unrecorded immune exposures were likely. The V end lost 3 bases, the J end lost 1 base, and 15 bases lay between the germline ends. This CDR3 comprises 16 residues. Germline CDR1 reads LNHDA; CDR2 reads SQIVND (reference sequence). The chain couples TRBV19 to TRBJ1-1; TRBD1 is a possible D gene (5 bases). Sequenced material: PBMCs. The source of this sequence is a woman in her 40s in good health and CMV-seronegative. The CDR3 loop reads CASSMTMTVPNTEAFF. Here the CDR3 DNA reads TGTGCCAGTAGTATGACCATGACAGTTCCGAACACTGAAGCTTTCTTT.